The T cell receptor beta chain described here comes from a study of CD8+ T cells in alopecia areata. Study overall: It was 6 to 18 months of tofacitinib, and then there were 6 months off drug.

Of note for this clone: The antigen remains unidentified.

Germline loops: CDR1 SGHTA, CDR2 FQGNSA. The junction had 8 bases not matched to a gene; V was cut back by 2 bases and J by 0 bases. CDR3 length equals 17 residues. It was cDNA, reverse transcribed from extracted RNA, that served as the sequencing template. The table came from immunoSEQ multiplex PCR; TCRdb's copy has only in-frame clones and leaves some out. The sample shows around 160,000 clones, around 47% of them seen only once. General study findings and limits: Scalp sequencing captures resident alphabeta T cells of normal skin too. Compared with normal scalp, lesional scalp had higher clonality and more expanded CD8+ clones.

Lesional scalp punch biopsies and peripheral blood were collected from alopecia areata patients. The source of this sequence is a human donor with alopecia areata. Material for sequencing was CD4+ T cells sorted from blood. V gene TRBV7-2 combines with J gene TRBJ2-3, with TRBD2 matching 7 bases. CDR3 protein: CASSLRASGASTDTQYF. The CDR3 DNA sequence: TGTGCCAGCAGCTTAAGGGCGAGCGGGGCGAGCACAGATACGCAGTATTTT.